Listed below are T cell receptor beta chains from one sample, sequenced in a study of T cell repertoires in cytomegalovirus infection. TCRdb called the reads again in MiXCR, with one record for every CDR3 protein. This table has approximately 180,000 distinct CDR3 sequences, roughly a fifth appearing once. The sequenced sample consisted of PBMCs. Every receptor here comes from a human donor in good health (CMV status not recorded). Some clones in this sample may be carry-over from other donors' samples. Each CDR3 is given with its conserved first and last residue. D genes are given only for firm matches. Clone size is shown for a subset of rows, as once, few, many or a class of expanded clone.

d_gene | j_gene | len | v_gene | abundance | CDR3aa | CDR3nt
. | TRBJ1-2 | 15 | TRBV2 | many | CASSERLEGAKGYTF | TGTGCCAGCAGTGAAAGGCTTGAAGGGGCTAAAGGCTACACCTTC
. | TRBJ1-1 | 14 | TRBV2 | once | CASSDRLGDTEAFF | TGTGCCAGCAGTGACAGGCTGGGGGACACTGAAGCTTTCTTT
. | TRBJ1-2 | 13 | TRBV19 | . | CASSITTNYGYTF | TGTGCCAGTAGTATAACTACTAACTATGGCTACACCTTC
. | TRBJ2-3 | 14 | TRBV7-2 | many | CASSSPAGSDTQYF | TGTGCCAGCAGCTCCCCGGCGGGATCAGATACGCAGTATTTT
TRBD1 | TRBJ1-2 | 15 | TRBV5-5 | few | CASSRPTGALYGYTF | TGTGCCAGCAGCAGACCGACAGGGGCGCTATATGGCTACACCTTC
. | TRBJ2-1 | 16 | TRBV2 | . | CASSNPLATTYNEQFF | TGTGCCAGCAGTAACCCCTTGGCTACCACCTACAATGAGCAGTTCTTC
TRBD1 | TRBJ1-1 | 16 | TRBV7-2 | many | CASSPKGGRGGTEAFF | TGTGCCAGCAGCCCGAAAGGGGGCCGAGGGGGCACTGAAGCTTTCTTT
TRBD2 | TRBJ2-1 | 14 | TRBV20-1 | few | CSARDPSGGNEQFF | TGCAGTGCTAGAGATCCTAGCGGGGGCAATGAGCAGTTCTTC
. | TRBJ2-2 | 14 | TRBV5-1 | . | CASSLAANTGELFF | TGCGCCAGCAGCTTGGCAGCGAACACCGGGGAGCTGTTTTTT
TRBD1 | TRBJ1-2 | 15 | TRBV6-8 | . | CASSSDRLGHYGYTF | TGTGCCAGCAGTTCGGACAGGCTTGGACACTATGGCTACACCTTC
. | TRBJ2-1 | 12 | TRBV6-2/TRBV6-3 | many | CASSKRAVEQFF | TGTGCCAGCAGTAAACGAGCAGTAGAGCAGTTCTTC
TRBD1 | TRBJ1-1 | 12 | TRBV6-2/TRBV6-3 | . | CASSTDRREAFF | TGTGCCAGCAGTACGGACAGGCGTGAAGCTTTCTTT
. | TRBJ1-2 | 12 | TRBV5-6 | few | CASSFRGGGYTF | TGTGCCAGCAGCTTCAGGGGAGGCGGCTACACCTTC
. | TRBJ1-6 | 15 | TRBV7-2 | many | CASNQQVSYNSPLHF | TGTGCCAGCAACCAACAGGTCTCCTATAATTCACCCCTCCACTTT
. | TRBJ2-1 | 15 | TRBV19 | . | CASRTPASPYNEQFF | TGTGCCAGTAGAACCCCAGCGAGCCCCTACAATGAGCAGTTCTTC
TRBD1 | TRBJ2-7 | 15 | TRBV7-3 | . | CASSLLRQGAQEQYF | TGTGCCAGCAGCTTATTGAGACAGGGGGCTCAAGAGCAGTACTTC
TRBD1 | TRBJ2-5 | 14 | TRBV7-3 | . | CASSLTGGVETQYF | TGTGCCAGCAGCCTTACAGGGGGCGTTGAGACCCAGTACTTC
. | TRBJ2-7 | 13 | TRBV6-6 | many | CASSYSRVDEQYF | TGTGCCAGCAGTTACAGTCGGGTGGACGAGCAGTACTTC
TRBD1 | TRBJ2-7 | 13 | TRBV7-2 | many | CASSQGQGTAQYF | TGTGCCAGCAGCCAAGGACAGGGGACGGCGCAGTACTTC
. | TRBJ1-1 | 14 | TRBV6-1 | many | CASRTDRRNTEAFF | TGTGCCAGCAGAACTGACAGGAGGAACACTGAAGCTTTCTTT
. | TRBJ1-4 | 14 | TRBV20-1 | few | CSARDGSVGEKLFF | TGCAGTGCTAGAGATGGCTCAGTCGGGGAAAAACTGTTTTTT
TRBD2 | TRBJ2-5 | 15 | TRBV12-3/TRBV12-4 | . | CASSLAGGRMETQYF | TGTGCCAGCAGTTTAGCCGGCGGGAGAATGGAGACCCAGTACTTC
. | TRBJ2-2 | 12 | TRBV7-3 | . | CASSSDNGELFF | TGTGCCAGCAGCTCAGATAACGGGGAGCTGTTTTTT
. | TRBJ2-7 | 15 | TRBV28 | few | CASSFRGQASYEQYF | TGTGCCAGCAGTTTCAGGGGCCAAGCAAGTTACGAGCAGTACTTC
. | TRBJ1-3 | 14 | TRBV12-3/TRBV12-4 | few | CASSPQGSGNTIYF | TGTGCCAGCAGTCCGCAGGGTTCTGGAAACACCATATATTTT
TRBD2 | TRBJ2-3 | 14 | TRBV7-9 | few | CASSLEAGADTQYF | TGTGCCAGCAGCTTAGAGGCGGGAGCAGATACGCAGTATTTT
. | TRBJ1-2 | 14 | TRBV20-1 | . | CSARRQATNYGYTF | TGCAGTGCCCGCCGACAGGCGACTAACTATGGCTACACCTTC
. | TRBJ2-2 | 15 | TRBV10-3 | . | CAISEVTGGTGELFF | TGTGCCATCAGTGAAGTGACAGGAGGCACCGGGGAGCTGTTTTTT
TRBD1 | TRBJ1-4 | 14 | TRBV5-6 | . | CASFRWTGVEKLFF | TGTGCCAGCTTTCGGTGGACAGGGGTTGAAAAACTGTTTTTT
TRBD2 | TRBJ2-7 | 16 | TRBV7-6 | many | CASSHVKAGVSYEQYF | TGTGCCAGCAGCCACGTCAAAGCGGGAGTGTCATACGAGCAGTACTTC
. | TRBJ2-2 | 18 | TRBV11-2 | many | CASSLTVGRTRGAGELFF | TGTGCCAGCAGCTTAACAGTGGGGCGGACTCGAGGGGCCGGGGAGCTGTTTTTT
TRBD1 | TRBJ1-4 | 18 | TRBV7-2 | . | CASSLHGPGQGWGEKLFF | TGTGCCAGCAGCCTCCACGGCCCGGGACAGGGCTGGGGTGAAAAACTGTTTTTT
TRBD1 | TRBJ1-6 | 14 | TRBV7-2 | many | CASSPRQGNSPLHF | TGTGCCAGCAGCCCAAGACAGGGTAATTCACCCCTCCACTTT
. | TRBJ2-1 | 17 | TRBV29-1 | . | CSVGLPQTGTYNNEQFF | TGCAGCGTGGGTTTGCCTCAGACCGGGACGTACAACAATGAGCAGTTCTTC
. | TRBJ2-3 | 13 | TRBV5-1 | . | CASSRQISDTQYF | TGCGCCAGCAGCCGACAGATTTCGGATACGCAGTATTTT
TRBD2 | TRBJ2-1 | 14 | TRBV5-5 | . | CASSPGTSSNEQFF | TGTGCCAGCAGCCCCGGGACTAGCAGCAATGAGCAGTTCTTC
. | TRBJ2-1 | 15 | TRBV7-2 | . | CASSRGQFGYDEQFF | TGTGCCAGCAGCCGCGGACAGTTCGGGTACGATGAGCAGTTCTTC
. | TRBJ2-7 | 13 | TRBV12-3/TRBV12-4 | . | CASSLSRTGEQYF | TGTGCCAGCAGTTTAAGCCGAACAGGGGAGCAGTACTTC
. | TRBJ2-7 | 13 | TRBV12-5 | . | CASGLGTIYEQYF | TGTGCTAGTGGTTTGGGGACTATTTACGAGCAGTACTTC
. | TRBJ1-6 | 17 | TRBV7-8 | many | CASSLDRSLSYNSPLHF | TGTGCCAGCAGCTTAGACCGTTCCCTCTCCTATAATTCACCCCTCCACTTT
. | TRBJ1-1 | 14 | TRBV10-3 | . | CAISESPGNTEAFF | TGTGCCATCAGTGAGTCCCCAGGGAACACTGAAGCTTTCTTT
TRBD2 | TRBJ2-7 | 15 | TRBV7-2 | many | CASSSAVAGGYEQYF | TGTGCCAGCAGCTCAGCGGTAGCGGGGGGATACGAGCAGTACTTC
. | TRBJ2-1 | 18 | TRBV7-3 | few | CASSSGRRGPLGSNEQFF | TGTGCCAGCAGCTCGGGTCGGAGGGGGCCCCTAGGAAGCAATGAGCAGTTCTTC
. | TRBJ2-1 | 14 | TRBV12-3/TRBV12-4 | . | CASSFGKSYNEQFF | TGTGCCAGCAGTTTCGGAAAATCCTACAATGAGCAGTTCTTC
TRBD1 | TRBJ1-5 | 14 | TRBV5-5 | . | CVSSLTGSNQPQHF | TGTGTCAGCAGCTTGACAGGGTCAAATCAGCCCCAGCATTTT